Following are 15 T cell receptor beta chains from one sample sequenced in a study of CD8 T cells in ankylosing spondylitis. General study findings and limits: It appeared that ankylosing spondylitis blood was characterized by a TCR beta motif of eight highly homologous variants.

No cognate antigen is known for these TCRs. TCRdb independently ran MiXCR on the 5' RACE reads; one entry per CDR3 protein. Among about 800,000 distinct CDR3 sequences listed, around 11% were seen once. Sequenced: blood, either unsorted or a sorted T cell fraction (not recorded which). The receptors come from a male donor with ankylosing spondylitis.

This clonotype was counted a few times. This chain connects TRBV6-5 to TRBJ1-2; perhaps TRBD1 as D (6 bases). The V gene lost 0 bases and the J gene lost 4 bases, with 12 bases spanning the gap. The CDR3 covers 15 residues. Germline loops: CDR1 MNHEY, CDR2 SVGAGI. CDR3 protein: CASSYSGTPIYGYTF. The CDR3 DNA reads TGTGCCAGCAGTTACTCCGGGACACCGATCTATGGCTACACCTTC.

The CDR3 protein is CASSLDQFPRTGGYEQYF. The DNA of the CDR3 is TGTGCCAGCAGCTTAGATCAGTTCCCGAGGACAGGGGGTTACGAGCAGTACTTC. This chain links TRBV11-2 with TRBJ2-7, with 10 bases that match TRBD1. Trimming removed 0 bases from V and 4 bases from J; junction bases left unmatched: 12. Germline V CDR1 and CDR2: SGHAT, FQNNGV. The CDR3 is 18 amino acids.

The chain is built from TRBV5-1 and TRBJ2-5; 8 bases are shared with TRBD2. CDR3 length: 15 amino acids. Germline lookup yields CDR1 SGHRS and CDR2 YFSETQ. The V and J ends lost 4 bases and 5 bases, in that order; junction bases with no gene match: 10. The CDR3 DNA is TGCGCCAGCAGCGAGAACGCGGGAGGATGGGAGACCCAGTACTTC. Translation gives CASSENAGGWETQYF.

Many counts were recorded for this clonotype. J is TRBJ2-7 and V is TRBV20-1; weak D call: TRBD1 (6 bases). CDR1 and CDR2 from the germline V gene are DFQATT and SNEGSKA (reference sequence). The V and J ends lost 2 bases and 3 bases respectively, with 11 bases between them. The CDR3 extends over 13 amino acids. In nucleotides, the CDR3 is TGCAGTGCTAGAAGGGACACTTTCTACGAGCAGTACTTC. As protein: CSARRDTFYEQYF.

CDR3 loop: CASMGVGEGYTF. The CDR3 DNA reads TGTGCCTCCATGGGAGTGGGTGAAGGCTACACCTTC. The rearrangement links TRBV6-2 or TRBV6-3 to TRBJ1-2; D not resolved. The length of the CDR3 is 12 residues. Deletions cut 11 bases from V and 8 bases from J, with 18 bases between. In germline, CDR1 is MNHEY, CDR2 SVGEGT.

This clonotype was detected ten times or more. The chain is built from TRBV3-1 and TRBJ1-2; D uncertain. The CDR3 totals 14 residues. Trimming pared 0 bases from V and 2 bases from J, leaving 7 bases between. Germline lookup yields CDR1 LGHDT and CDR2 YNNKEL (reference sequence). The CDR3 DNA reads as TGTGCCAGCAGCCAAGATGACGTAAACTATGGCTACACCTTC. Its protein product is CASSQDDVNYGYTF.

The CDR3 nucleotides read TGCAGTGCTAGACCCCCCGGGACCTCTGGCTCCTACGAGCAGTACTTC. As protein: CSARPPGTSGSYEQYF. The chain recombines TRBV20-1 with TRBJ2-7, with D perhaps matching TRBD1 or TRBD2 (5 bases each). From germline, CDR1 is DFQATT and CDR2 SNEGSKA (reference sequence). V was clipped by 2 bases and J by 0 bases, with 17 bases between them. The CDR3 length is 16 residues.

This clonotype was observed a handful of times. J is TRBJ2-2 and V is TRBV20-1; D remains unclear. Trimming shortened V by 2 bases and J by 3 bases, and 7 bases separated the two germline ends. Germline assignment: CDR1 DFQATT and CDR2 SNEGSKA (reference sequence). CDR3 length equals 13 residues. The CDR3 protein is CSARFGYTGELFF. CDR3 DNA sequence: TGCAGTGCTAGATTCGGATACACCGGGGAGCTGTTTTTT.

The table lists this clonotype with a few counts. CDR3: CSPPVRRITPNEQFF. The CDR3 nucleotides read TGCAGTCCCCCGGTTAGACGTATCACCCCGAATGAGCAGTTCTTC. This rearrangement joins TRBV20-1 to TRBJ2-1; D remains unclear. This CDR3 is built from 15 residues. The V and J ends lost 8 bases and 7 bases respectively, with 24 bases between them. Germline loops: CDR1 DFQATT, CDR2 SNEGSKA (reference sequence).

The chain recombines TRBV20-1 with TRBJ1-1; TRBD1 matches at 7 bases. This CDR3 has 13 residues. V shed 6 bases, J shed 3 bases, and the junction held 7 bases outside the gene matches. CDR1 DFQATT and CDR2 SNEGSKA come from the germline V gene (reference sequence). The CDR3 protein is CSAVQGRDTEAFF. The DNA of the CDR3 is TGCAGTGCCGTACAGGGGAGGGACACTGAAGCTTTCTTT.

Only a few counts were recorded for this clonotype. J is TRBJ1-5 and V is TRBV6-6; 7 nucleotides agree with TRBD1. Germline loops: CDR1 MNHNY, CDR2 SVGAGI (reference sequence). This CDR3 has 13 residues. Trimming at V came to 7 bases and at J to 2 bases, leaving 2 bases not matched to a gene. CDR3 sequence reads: CASTGTGNQPQHF. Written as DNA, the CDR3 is TGTGCCAGCACAGGGACAGGCAATCAGCCCCAGCATTTT.

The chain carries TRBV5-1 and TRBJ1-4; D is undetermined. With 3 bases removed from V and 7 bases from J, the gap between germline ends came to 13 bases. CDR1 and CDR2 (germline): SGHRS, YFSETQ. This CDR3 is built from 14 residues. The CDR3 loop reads CASSSTADSEKLFF. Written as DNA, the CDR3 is TGCGCCAGCAGCTCCACAGCTGATAGTGAAAAACTGTTTTTT.

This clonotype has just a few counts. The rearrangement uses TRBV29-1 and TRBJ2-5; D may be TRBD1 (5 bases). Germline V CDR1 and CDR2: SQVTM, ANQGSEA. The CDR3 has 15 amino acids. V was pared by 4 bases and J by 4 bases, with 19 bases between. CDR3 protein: CSVAPTVNLGETQYF. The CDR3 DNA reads TGCAGCGTTGCACCGACAGTAAACTTGGGAGAGACCCAGTACTTC.

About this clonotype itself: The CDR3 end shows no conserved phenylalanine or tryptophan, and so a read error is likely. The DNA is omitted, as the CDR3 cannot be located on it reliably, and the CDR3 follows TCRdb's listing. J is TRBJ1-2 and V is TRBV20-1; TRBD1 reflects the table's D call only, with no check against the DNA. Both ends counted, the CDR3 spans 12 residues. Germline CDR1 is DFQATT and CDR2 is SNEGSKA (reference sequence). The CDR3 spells CSARHPGPSNIL.

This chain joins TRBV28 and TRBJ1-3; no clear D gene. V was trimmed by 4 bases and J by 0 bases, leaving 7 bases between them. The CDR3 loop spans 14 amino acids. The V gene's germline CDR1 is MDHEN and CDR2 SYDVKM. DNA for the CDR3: TGTGCCAGCAGTTCCCCTCCCTCTGGAAACACCATATATTTT. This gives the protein CASSSPPSGNTIYF.